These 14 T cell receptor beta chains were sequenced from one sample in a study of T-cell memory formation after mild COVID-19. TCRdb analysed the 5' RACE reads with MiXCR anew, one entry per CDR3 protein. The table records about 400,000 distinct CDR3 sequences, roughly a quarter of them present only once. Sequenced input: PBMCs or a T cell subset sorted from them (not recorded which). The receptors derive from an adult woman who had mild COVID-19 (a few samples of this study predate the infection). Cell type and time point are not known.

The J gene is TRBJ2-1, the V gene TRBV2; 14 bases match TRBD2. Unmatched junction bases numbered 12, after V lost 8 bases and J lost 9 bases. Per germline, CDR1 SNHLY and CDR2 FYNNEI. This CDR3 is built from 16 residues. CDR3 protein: CASALAPGLAGAEQFF. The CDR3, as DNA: TGTGCCAGCGCCCTCGCACCGGGACTAGCGGGGGCTGAGCAGTTCTTC.

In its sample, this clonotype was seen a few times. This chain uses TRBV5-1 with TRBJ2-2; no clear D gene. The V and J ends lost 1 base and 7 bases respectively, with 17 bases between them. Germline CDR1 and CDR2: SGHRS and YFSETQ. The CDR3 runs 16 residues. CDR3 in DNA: TGCGCCAGCAGCTTGAGTGGTGTGTCAGGCGTCGGGGAGCTGTTTTTT. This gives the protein CASSLSGVSGVGELFF.

Here the CDR3 reads CASSVYPGTIDNTGELFF. Written as DNA, the CDR3 is TGTGCCAGCAGCGTGTACCCCGGGACAATAGATAACACCGGGGAGCTGTTTTTT. The rearrangement links TRBV9 to TRBJ2-2; possibly TRBD1 for D (6 bases). With 2 bases removed from V and 2 bases from J, the gap between germline ends came to 19 bases. This CDR3 spans 18 amino acids. Germline CDR1 and CDR2: SGDLS and YYNGEE.

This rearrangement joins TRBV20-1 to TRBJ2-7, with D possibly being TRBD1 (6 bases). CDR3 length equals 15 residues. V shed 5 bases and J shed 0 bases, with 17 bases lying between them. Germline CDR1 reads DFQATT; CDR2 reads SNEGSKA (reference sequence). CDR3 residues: CSAPDPDRPSYEQYF. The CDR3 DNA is TGCAGTGCTCCCGACCCAGACAGGCCCTCCTACGAGCAGTACTTC.

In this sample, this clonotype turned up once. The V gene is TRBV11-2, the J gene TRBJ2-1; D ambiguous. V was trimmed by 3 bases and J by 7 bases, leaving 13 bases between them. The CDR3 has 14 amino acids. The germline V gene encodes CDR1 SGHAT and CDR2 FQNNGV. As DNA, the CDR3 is TGTGCCAGCAGCTTTTTAAGTGGGGTTAATGAGCAGTTCTTC. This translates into CASSFLSGVNEQFF.

In nucleotides, the CDR3 is TGTGCCAGCAGCTTAGGGACTAGCGGGAGAAGAGATACGCAGTATTTT. It translates to CASSLGTSGRRDTQYF. V is TRBV7-2 and J is TRBJ2-3, with 13 bases lining up with TRBD2. The CDR3 sequence is 16 residues long. The V gene's germline CDR1 is SGHTA and CDR2 FQGNSA. After removal of 1 base from V and 5 bases from J, the junction contained 3 bases not matched to a gene.

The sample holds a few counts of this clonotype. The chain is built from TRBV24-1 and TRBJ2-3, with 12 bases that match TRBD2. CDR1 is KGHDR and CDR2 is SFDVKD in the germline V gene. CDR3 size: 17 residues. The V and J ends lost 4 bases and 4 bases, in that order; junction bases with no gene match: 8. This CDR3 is CATSETSGSFTADTQYF. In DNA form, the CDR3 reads TGTGCCACCAGTGAGACTAGCGGGAGCTTTACAGCAGATACGCAGTATTTT.

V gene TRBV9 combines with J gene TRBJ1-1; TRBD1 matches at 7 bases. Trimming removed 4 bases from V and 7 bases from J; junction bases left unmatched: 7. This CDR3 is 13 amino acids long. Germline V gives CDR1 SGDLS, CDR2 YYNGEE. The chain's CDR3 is CASSPWTGREAFF. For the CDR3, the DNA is TGTGCCAGCAGCCCCTGGACAGGTCGTGAAGCTTTCTTT. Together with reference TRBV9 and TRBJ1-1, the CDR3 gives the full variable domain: DSGVTQTPKHLITATGQRVTLRCSPRSGDLSVYWYQQSLDQGLQFLIQYYNGEERAKGNILERFSAQQFPDLHSELNLSSLELGDSALYFCASSPWTGREAFFGQGTRLTVV.

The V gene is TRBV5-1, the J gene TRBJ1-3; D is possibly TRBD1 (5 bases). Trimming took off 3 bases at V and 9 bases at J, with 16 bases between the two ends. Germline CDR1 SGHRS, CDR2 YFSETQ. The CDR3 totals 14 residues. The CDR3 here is CASSYRAKGATIYF. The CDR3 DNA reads TGCGCCAGCAGCTACCGGGCCAAAGGGGCCACCATATATTTT.

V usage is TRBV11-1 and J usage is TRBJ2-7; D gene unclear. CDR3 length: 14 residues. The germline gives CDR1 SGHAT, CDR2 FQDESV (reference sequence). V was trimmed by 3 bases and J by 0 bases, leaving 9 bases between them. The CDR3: CASSFGGDSYEQYF. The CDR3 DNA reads TGTGCCAGCAGCTTTGGTGGGGACTCCTACGAGCAGTACTTC.

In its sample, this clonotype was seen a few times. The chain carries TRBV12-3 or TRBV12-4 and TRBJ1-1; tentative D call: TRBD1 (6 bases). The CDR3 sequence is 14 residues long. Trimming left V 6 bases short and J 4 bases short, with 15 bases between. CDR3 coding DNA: TGTGCCAGCAGATCTAACCGGGACATCACTGAAGCTTTCTTT. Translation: CASRSNRDITEAFF.

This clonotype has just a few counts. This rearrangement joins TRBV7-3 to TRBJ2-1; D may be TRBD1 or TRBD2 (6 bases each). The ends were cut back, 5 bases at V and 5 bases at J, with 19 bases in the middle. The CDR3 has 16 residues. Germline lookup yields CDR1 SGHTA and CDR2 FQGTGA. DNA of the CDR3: TGTGCCAGCAGCGGGGGCGGCAGGGGAGGTAACAATGAGCAGTTCTTC. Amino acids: CASSGGGRGGNNEQFF.

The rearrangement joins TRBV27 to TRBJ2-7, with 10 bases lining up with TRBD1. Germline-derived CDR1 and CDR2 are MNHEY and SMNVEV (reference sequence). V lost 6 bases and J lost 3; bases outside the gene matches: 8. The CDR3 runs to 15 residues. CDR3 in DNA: TGTGCCAGCAGCTCGGGGACAGGGGCTTACTACGAGCAGTACTTC. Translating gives CASSSGTGAYYEQYF.

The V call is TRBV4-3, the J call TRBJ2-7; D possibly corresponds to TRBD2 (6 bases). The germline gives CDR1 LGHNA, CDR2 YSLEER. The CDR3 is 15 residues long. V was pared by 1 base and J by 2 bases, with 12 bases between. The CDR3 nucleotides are TGCGCCAGCAGCCAAGGAGTCCGCGGGACCTACGAGCAGTACTTC. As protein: CASSQGVRGTYEQYF.